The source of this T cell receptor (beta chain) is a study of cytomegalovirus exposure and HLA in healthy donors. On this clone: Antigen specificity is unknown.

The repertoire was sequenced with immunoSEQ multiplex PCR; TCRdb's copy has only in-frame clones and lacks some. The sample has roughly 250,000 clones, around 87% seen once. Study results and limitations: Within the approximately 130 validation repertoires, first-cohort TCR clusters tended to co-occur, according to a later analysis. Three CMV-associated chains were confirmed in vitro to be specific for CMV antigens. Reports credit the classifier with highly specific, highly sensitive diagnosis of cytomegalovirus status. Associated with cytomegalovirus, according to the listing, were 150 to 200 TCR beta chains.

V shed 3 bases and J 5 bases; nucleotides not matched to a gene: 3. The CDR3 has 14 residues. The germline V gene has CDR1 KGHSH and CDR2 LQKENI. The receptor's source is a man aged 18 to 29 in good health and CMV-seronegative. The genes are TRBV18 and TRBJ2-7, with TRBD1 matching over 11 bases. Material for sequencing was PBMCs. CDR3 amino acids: CASSPDRGRDEQYF. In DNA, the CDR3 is TGTGCCAGCTCACCGGACAGGGGGCGCGACGAGCAGTACTTC.